Following are 30 T cell receptor beta chains from one sample sequenced in a study of blood T cell repertoires in COVID-19. The protocol was immunoSEQ multiplex PCR, while the TCRdb copy is restricted to in-frame clones and leaves out a portion. Altogether about 370,000 clones are present, 75% to 90% being singletons, with the ten largest covering 1%. Sequencing input: PBMCs or T cells enriched from blood (not recorded which). The origin of the receptors is a man younger than 35 who had recovered from COVID-19.

This chain connects TRBV28 to TRBJ2-3, with a tentative D call TRBD1 (5 bases). The CDR3 has 15 residues. Germline values: CDR1 MDHEN, CDR2 SYDVKM. Trimming pared 2 bases from V and 2 bases from J, leaving 11 bases between. The CDR3 loop reads CASSLKTATTDTQYF. As DNA, the CDR3 is TGTGCCAGCAGTTTAAAGACAGCTACCACAGATACGCAGTATTTT.

The chain couples TRBV7-9 to TRBJ2-3; D gene ambiguous. This CDR3 comprises 16 residues. The germline CDR1 and CDR2 sequences are SEHNR and FQNEAQ (reference sequence). V lost 2 bases, J lost 0 bases, and 12 bases lay in between. The CDR3 loop reads CASSLRSQISTDTQYF. The CDR3 bases are TGTGCCAGCAGCTTACGGTCCCAAATAAGCACAGATACGCAGTATTTT.

This clone has more than one count but fewer than ten. The chain links TRBV27 to TRBJ1-5; the D gene is possibly TRBD1 (6 bases). Trimming took off 0 bases at V and 5 bases at J, with 14 bases between the two ends. CDR3 length: 16 amino acids. CDR1 and CDR2 (germline): MNHEY, SMNVEV (reference sequence). The CDR3 region has the DNA TGTGCCAGCAGTTTATCGCGGGGGCTAGGCTATCAGCCCCAGCATTTT. It specifies CASSLSRGLGYQPQHF.

J is TRBJ1-1 and V is TRBV3-1 (or the pseudogene TRBV3-2), with a possible D match to TRBD1 (5 bases). CDR1 is LGHDT, CDR2 YNNKEL, per germline (reference sequence). The CDR3 has 13 residues. Trimming took off 0 bases at V and 6 bases at J, with 8 bases between the two ends. The DNA for the CDR3 is TGTGCCAGCAGCCAAGATAAGGGGTCTGAAGCTTTCTTT. It yields the protein CASSQDKGSEAFF.

This chain uses TRBV5-1 with TRBJ1-6, with D unresolved. CDR1 is SGHRS and CDR2 is YFSETQ in the germline V gene. With 4 bases removed from V and 7 bases from J, the gap between germline ends came to 9 bases. The CDR3 runs to 13 residues. This CDR3 reads CASSQLLNSPLHF. In DNA form, the CDR3 reads TGCGCCAGCAGCCAGTTATTGAATTCACCCCTCCACTTT.

The chain has TRBV13 and TRBJ2-5; 7 nucleotides align to TRBD1. V lost 8 bases and J lost 5; bases outside the gene matches: 8. CDR1 PRHDT and CDR2 FYEKMQ come from the germline V gene (reference sequence). CDR3 length equals 13 residues. This CDR3 is CASVAGGGETQYF. Written as DNA, the CDR3 is TGTGCCAGCGTGGCAGGGGGTGGGGAGACCCAGTACTTC. The full variable domain, its missing parts supplied by reference TRBV13 and TRBJ2-5, is AAGVIQSPRHLIKEKRETATLKCYPIPRHDTVYWYQQGPGQDPQFLISFYEKMQSDKGSIPDRFSAQQFSDYHSELNMSSLELGDSALYFCASVAGGGETQYFGPGTRLLVL.

The CDR3 protein is CASSYGTPALEQFF. The CDR3 coding sequence is TGTGCCAGCAGTTACGGGACACCTGCACTTGAGCAGTTCTTC. The J gene is TRBJ2-1, the V gene TRBV27, with a possible D match to TRBD1 (6 bases). Germline V gene lookup returns CDR1 MNHEY and CDR2 SMNVEV (reference sequence). CDR3 length: 14 amino acids. The V end was cut by 4 bases, the J end by 9 bases, with 16 bases between.

The chain joins TRBV7-3 to TRBJ1-1; D may be TRBD1 (6 bases). V lost 0 bases to trimming and J lost 10 bases, with 9 bases between them. CDR3 size: 12 residues. The germline gives CDR1 SGHTA, CDR2 FQGTGA. The CDR3 here is CASSLTQGIAFF. CDR3 nucleotide sequence: TGTGCCAGCAGCTTAACGCAGGGGATAGCTTTCTTT. Together with reference TRBV7-3 and TRBJ1-1, the CDR3 gives the full variable domain: GAGVSQTPSNKVTEKGKYVELRCDPISGHTALYWYRQSLGQGPEFLIYFQGTGAADDSGLPNDRFFAVRPEGSVSTLKIQRTERGDSAVYLCASSLTQGIAFFGQGTRLTVV.

The rearrangement joins TRBV7-3 to TRBJ2-1; D perhaps matches TRBD1 (6 bases). Trimming stripped 2 bases from V and 5 bases from J, with 7 bases between. The length of the CDR3 is 13 residues. Germline CDR1 reads SGHTA; CDR2 reads FQGTGA. CDR3 amino acids: CASSLGQNNEQFF. In nucleotides, the CDR3 is TGTGCCAGCAGCTTAGGACAGAACAATGAGCAGTTCTTC. Drawing the rest from reference TRBV7-3 and TRBJ2-1, the complete variable domain is GAGVSQTPSNKVTEKGKYVELRCDPISGHTALYWYRQSLGQGPEFLIYFQGTGAADDSGLPNDRFFAVRPEGSVSTLKIQRTERGDSAVYLCASSLGQNNEQFFGPGTRLTVL.

This clone was seen only once. The chain uses TRBV7-6 and TRBJ1-5, with 7 positions matching TRBD1. The V gene end was trimmed by 0 bases and the J gene end by 3 bases; junction bases not matched to a gene: 2. Germline CDR1 is SGHVS and CDR2 is FNYEAQ. The CDR3 covers 15 residues. CDR3 sequence (DNA): TGTGCCAGCAGCTTAGCACAGGGGCACAATCAGCCCCAGCATTTT. Its protein product is CASSLAQGHNQPQHF.

The table lists this clone with a count of one. The rearrangement uses TRBV10-3 and TRBJ2-7, with 7 nucleotides matching TRBD1. The CDR3 has 14 amino acids. CDR1 and CDR2 from the germline V gene are ENHRY and SYGVKD. With 3 bases clipped from V and 3 bases from J, the junction kept 5 bases outside the gene matches. The CDR3 sequence: CAISDTRQGYEQYF. For the CDR3, the DNA is TGTGCCATCAGTGATACCAGACAGGGCTACGAGCAGTACTTC.

The chain is built from TRBV30 and TRBJ2-3; D is uncertain. Trimming stripped 1 base from V and 6 bases from J, with 11 bases between. The germline gives CDR1 GTSNPN, CDR2 SVGIG (reference sequence). This CDR3 spans 13 amino acids. For the CDR3, the DNA is TGTGCCTGGAGTGACCTGCTAGTGGATACGCAGTATTTT. This encodes CAWSDLLVDTQYF.

As for this clone: Other DNA sequences from this sample encode an identical CDR3 as well. Here the CDR3 reads CASSPGEETQYF. The CDR3 nucleotides read TGTGCCAGCAGCCCCGGGGAAGAGACCCAGTACTTC. The chain is built from TRBV6-2 or TRBV6-3 and TRBJ2-5, with D perhaps TRBD2 (5 bases). Looked up from germline, CDR1 is MNHEY and CDR2 is SVGEGT. The V end was cut by 6 bases, the J end by 3 bases, with 8 bases between. This CDR3 is 12 amino acids long.

The J gene is TRBJ2-1, the V gene TRBV5-8; the match to TRBD2 covers 9 bases. With 0 bases clipped from V and 5 bases from J, the junction kept 6 bases outside the gene matches. The germline gives CDR1 SGHTS, CDR2 YDEGEE. This CDR3 contains 16 residues. In DNA form, the CDR3 reads TGTGCCAGCAGCTTGGCCGGGACTAGCCGCGACAATGAGCAGTTCTTC. Translated: CASSLAGTSRDNEQFF.

The rearrangement joins TRBV7-2 to TRBJ1-2, with 7 bases identical to TRBD1. Germline loops: CDR1 SGHTA, CDR2 FQGNSA. Unmatched junction bases numbered 6, after V lost 7 bases and J lost 1 base. The CDR3 sequence is 14 residues long. The CDR3 coding sequence is TGTGCCAGCACCCCAGGGGGGCTTAACTATGGCTACACCTTC. It is translated as CASTPGGLNYGYTF. Full variable domain (remainder filled in from reference TRBV7-2 and TRBJ1-2): GAGVSQSPSNKVTEKGKDVELRCDPISGHTALYWYRQSLGQGLEFLIYFQGNSAPDKSGLPSDRFSAERTGGSVSTLTIQRTQQEDSAVYLCASTPGGLNYGYTFGSGTRLTVV.

The gene calls are TRBV29-1 and TRBJ2-3, with TRBD1 matching over 8 bases. Losses at the gene ends were 3 bases for V and 1 base for J; bases not matched to a gene: 6. The CDR3 is made up of 15 amino acids. Germline CDR1 reads SQVTM; CDR2 reads ANQGSEA. CDR3 loop: CSVEAPDRGTDTQYF. The CDR3 DNA follows: TGCAGCGTTGAGGCTCCGGACAGGGGCACAGATACGCAGTATTTT.

The chain joins TRBV5-1 to TRBJ2-7, with D possibly TRBD1 on 6 matching bases. This CDR3 spans 12 amino acids. CDR1 is SGHRS and CDR2 is YFSETQ in the germline V gene. V was clipped by 0 bases and J by 6 bases, with 7 bases between them. CDR3 region: CASSLDRAEQYF. DNA for the CDR3: TGCGCCAGCAGCTTGGACAGGGCCGAGCAGTACTTC. The full variable domain, completed using reference TRBV5-1 and TRBJ2-7, is KAGVTQTPRYLIKTRGQQVTLSCSPISGHRSVSWYQQTPGQGLQFLFEYFSETQRNKGNFPGRFSGRQFSNSRSEMNVSTLELGDSALYLCASSLDRAEQYFGPGTRLTVT.

The chain employs TRBV7-9 and TRBJ2-1; D unresolved. V lost 2 bases and J 7 bases, leaving 6 bases between the germline ends. CDR1 SEHNR and CDR2 FQNEAQ come from the germline V gene (reference sequence). The CDR3 contains 12 residues. The CDR3 sequence: CASSLRGNEQFF. The DNA of the CDR3 is TGTGCCAGCAGCTTACGAGGAAATGAGCAGTTCTTC.

The chain has TRBV7-4 and TRBJ1-2; 8 positions match TRBD1. CDR3 length: 14 residues. Trimming at V came to 5 bases and at J to 7 bases, leaving 9 bases not matched to a gene. Germline lookup yields CDR1 SGHVT and CDR2 SQSDAQ. The CDR3 bases are TGTGCCAGCAGCCGTCAGGGGGCTAGGGGTGGCTACACCTTC. Protein product: CASSRQGARGGYTF.

The V gene is TRBV28, the J gene TRBJ1-3, with 7 bases matching TRBD1. Germline CDR1 reads MDHEN; CDR2 reads SYDVKM. V lost 5 bases to trimming and J lost 4 bases; unmatched junction nucleotides: 5. The CDR3 runs 14 residues. The CDR3, as DNA: TGTGCCAGCAGTGGGGACAGCAGGGGAAACACCATATATTTT. It encodes CASSGDSRGNTIYF.

The chain employs TRBV24-1 and TRBJ2-2; 8 bases are shared with TRBD1. CDR3 length: 15 residues. Germline V gene data show CDR1 as KGHDR and CDR2 as SFDVKD. With 6 bases clipped from V and 3 bases from J, the junction kept 5 bases outside the gene matches. CDR3 loop: CATSQGARDTGELFF. In DNA, the CDR3 is TGTGCCACCAGTCAGGGGGCACGGGACACCGGGGAGCTGTTTTTT.

The chain combines TRBV7-7 with TRBJ2-1; 7 positions agree with TRBD1. The CDR3 sequence is 13 residues long. Germline V CDR1 and CDR2: SSHAT, FNYEAQ (reference sequence). Trimming at V came to 1 base and at J to 8 bases, leaving 2 bases not matched to a gene. CDR3 protein: CASSLGQGDEQFF. The CDR3 DNA reads TGTGCCAGCAGCTTAGGGCAGGGGGATGAGCAGTTCTTC.

This chain links TRBV5-1 with TRBJ1-5, with 8 positions matching TRBD1. The CDR3 is 15 amino acids. V was pared by 3 bases and J by 3 bases, with 5 bases of the junction left unmatched. Per germline, CDR1 SGHRS and CDR2 YFSETQ. CDR3 DNA sequence: TGCGCCAGCAGCTACGCAGGGGGCCACAATCAGCCCCAGCATTTT. This codes for CASSYAGGHNQPQHF.

V usage is TRBV4-1 and J usage is TRBJ1-1; 7 nucleotides align to TRBD1. The germline V gene encodes CDR1 MGHRA and CDR2 YSYEKL. V dropped 6 bases and J dropped 4; count of bases not matched to a gene: 14. This CDR3 is 16 amino acids long. CDR3 DNA sequence: TGCGCCAGCAGTCAGGGTACGACAGGGCCTGGCACTGAAGCTTTCTTT. This sequence encodes CASSQGTTGPGTEAFF.

The sample holds one count of this clone. CDR3 amino acids: CASGRPGGAMADTQYF. The DNA for the CDR3 is TGTGCCAGCGGCCGACCAGGGGGCGCAATGGCAGATACGCAGTATTTT. This chain connects TRBV28 to TRBJ2-3, with 8 nucleotides matching TRBD1. The CDR3 is 16 amino acids. Germline V gene data show CDR1 as MDHEN and CDR2 as SYDVKM. The ends lost 8 bases at V and 4 bases at J; junction bases unmatched: 14.

The chain uses TRBV6-5 and TRBJ2-7; weak D call: TRBD1 (6 bases). The length of the CDR3 is 13 residues. Trimming left V 7 bases short and J 3 bases short, with 13 bases between. The germline CDR1 and CDR2 sequences are MNHEY and SVGAGI. CDR3 bases: TGTGCCAGCATGGGGAAGGGGGTCTACGAGCAGTACTTC. Amino acids: CASMGKGVYEQYF.

The chain joins TRBV19 to TRBJ1-2; D unresolved. CDR3 length: 15 amino acids. The germline V and J ends were trimmed by 7 bases and 1 base, with 16 bases remaining between them. Per germline, CDR1 LNHDA and CDR2 SQIVND (reference sequence). In DNA, the CDR3 is TGTGCCAGTACCGCAGACTTTAACGTTAACTATGGCTACACCTTC. Encoded protein: CASTADFNVNYGYTF.

DNA of the CDR3: TGTGCCAGCAGCTTACGGGGATCGTCCTACAATGAGCAGTTCTTC. Residues: CASSLRGSSYNEQFF. V is TRBV7-9 and J is TRBJ2-1; tentatively, D is TRBD2 (5 bases). Germline lookup yields CDR1 SEHNR and CDR2 FQNEAQ (reference sequence). The V end lost 2 bases, the J end lost 1 base, and 9 bases lay between the germline ends. This CDR3 spans 15 amino acids.

The chain employs TRBV5-1 and TRBJ1-1, with TRBD1 matching over 9 bases. CDR1 and CDR2 from the germline V gene are SGHRS and YFSETQ. The CDR3 totals 14 residues. The V and J ends lost 3 bases and 7 bases, in that order; junction bases with no gene match: 7. The CDR3 sequence: CASSSEGQGNEAFF. The DNA of the CDR3 is TGCGCCAGCAGCTCAGAGGGACAGGGCAATGAAGCTTTCTTT.

V gene TRBV3-1 (or the pseudogene TRBV3-2) combines with J gene TRBJ2-1; 9 bases align to TRBD2. The CDR3 spans 15 residues. Trimming at V came to 4 bases and at J to 6 bases, leaving 7 bases not matched to a gene. Germline V gene lookup returns CDR1 LGHDT and CDR2 YNNKEL (reference sequence). The CDR3 loop is CASSRAGGNRNEQFF. CDR3 sequence (DNA): TGTGCCAGCAGCCGTGCGGGGGGGAACCGCAATGAGCAGTTCTTC.